The 29 T cell receptor beta chains below were found in one sample sequenced in a study of cytomegalovirus exposure and HLA in healthy donors. Amplification used 60 Vbeta primers and 13 Jbeta primers. Measured with immunoSEQ multiplex PCR; TCRdb has only the in-frame clones, and not every one. The data hold some 120,000 clones, with roughly 70% observed a single time. The sequencing input was PBMCs. The receptors were sampled from a man aged 35-49 years in good health and CMV-seropositive.

The chain employs TRBV28 and TRBJ1-1; D unclear. Germline CDR1 and CDR2: MDHEN and SYDVKM. CDR3 size: 14 residues. V lost 6 bases, J lost 10 bases, and 21 bases lay in between. The CDR3 is CASSLSDPFLGAFF. CDR3 DNA sequence: TGTGCCAGCAGCCTTAGCGACCCCTTTCTCGGAGCTTTCTTT.

The DNA for the CDR3 is TGTGCCAGCAGTTACACCTGGGTCGGGGCCGGGGAGCTGTTTTTT. It encodes CASSYTWVGAGELFF. The chain has TRBV6-5 and TRBJ2-2; a weak D match, TRBD2 (5 bases). Germline V gives CDR1 MNHEY, CDR2 SVGAGI. V lost 2 bases and J lost 6, with 13 bases in between. CDR3 length: 15 amino acids.

The chain couples TRBV28 to TRBJ2-5, with 9 bases aligning to TRBD1. V shed 4 bases, J shed 11 bases, and the junction held 17 bases outside the gene matches. This CDR3 is built from 16 residues. CDR1 and CDR2 (germline): MDHEN, SYDVKM. The CDR3 protein is CASSSLSGTGLWEQYF. The CDR3 nucleotides read TGTGCCAGCAGTTCTCTGTCCGGGACAGGGCTCTGGGAGCAGTACTTC.

In this sample, this clone turned up a few times. This rearrangement joins TRBV7-9 to TRBJ1-1, with D possibly being TRBD1 (6 bases). CDR3 size: 14 residues. Trimming removed 1 base at V and 5 bases at J, with 11 bases between. CDR1 is SEHNR and CDR2 is FQNEAQ in the germline V gene (reference sequence). In DNA form, the CDR3 reads TGTGCCAGCAGCTTAGGCAGGGGACTAACTGAAGCTTTCTTT. Its protein is CASSLGRGLTEAFF. Supplemented by reference TRBV7-9 and TRBJ1-1, the full variable domain reads DTGVSQNPRHKITKRGQNVTFRCDPISEHNRLYWYRQTLGQGPEFLTYFQNEAQLEKSRLLSDRFSAERPKGSFSTLEIQRTEQGDSAMYLCASSLGRGLTEAFFGQGTRLTVV.

The chain couples TRBV2 to TRBJ2-7; TRBD1 agrees at 7 bases. Germline V gene data show CDR1 as SNHLY and CDR2 as FYNNEI. This CDR3 comprises 13 residues. With 4 bases clipped from V and 7 bases from J, the junction kept 7 bases outside the gene matches. CDR3 residues: CASSGQGTGEQYF. CDR3 nucleotide sequence: TGTGCCAGCAGTGGACAGGGAACAGGGGAGCAGTACTTC.

The gene calls are TRBV5-4 and TRBJ1-5; possibly TRBD1 for D (6 bases). The CDR3 loop spans 14 amino acids. Germline V gene lookup returns CDR1 SGHNT and CDR2 YYREEE (reference sequence). The V gene lost 2 bases and the J gene lost 3 bases, with 9 bases spanning the gap. The CDR3 DNA reads TGTGCCAGCAGCTTACAGGGAAACAATCAGCCCCAGCATTTT. Translated, it gives CASSLQGNNQPQHF.

J is TRBJ1-1 and V is TRBV7-2; D perhaps matches TRBD1 (6 bases). V was clipped by 5 bases and J by 0 bases, with 13 bases between them. The CDR3 covers 15 residues. Per germline, CDR1 SGHTA and CDR2 FQGNSA. CDR3 sequence reads: CASSTQTGVNTEAFF. The CDR3 coding sequence is TGTGCCAGCAGCACCCAGACAGGAGTGAACACTGAAGCTTTCTTT.

This sequence joins TRBV9 and TRBJ1-2, with D unclear. This CDR3 contains 13 residues. The V and J ends lost 4 bases and 6 bases respectively, with 13 bases between them. The V gene's germline CDR1 is SGDLS and CDR2 YYNGEE. CDR3 DNA: TGTGCCAGCAGCCCCCGACCGGGAGATGGCTACACCTTC. This translates into CASSPRPGDGYTF.

This clone was seen once. This chain uses TRBV28 with TRBJ1-5; D gene uncertain. The V end lost 3 bases, the J end lost 1 base, and 13 bases lay between the germline ends. Germline V gene data show CDR1 as MDHEN and CDR2 as SYDVKM. This CDR3 is built from 16 residues. DNA for the CDR3: TGTGCCAGCAGTTTCCAGGACCGAGGGAGCAATCAGCCCCAGCATTTT. Protein product: CASSFQDRGSNQPQHF.

The V and J genes are TRBV5-4 and TRBJ1-1; 7 positions agree with TRBD1. V shed 2 bases, J shed 1 base, and the junction held 2 bases outside the gene matches. The germline gives CDR1 SGHNT, CDR2 YYREEE (reference sequence). CDR3 size: 14 residues. CDR3 nucleotide sequence: TGTGCCAGCAGCTTCGGGGACAGGAACACTGAAGCTTTCTTT. Encoded protein: CASSFGDRNTEAFF.

This rearrangement joins TRBV12-5 to TRBJ1-1; 8 bases align to TRBD1. CDR1 and CDR2 (germline): LGHNT, FRNRAP. V lost 1 base, J lost 4 bases, and 5 bases stayed unmatched. This CDR3 has 15 amino acids. The CDR3, as DNA: TGTGCTAGTGGTTTGGCTAGGACAGGGAGCACTGAAGCTTTCTTT. Amino acids: CASGLARTGSTEAFF.

The chain combines TRBV7-8 with TRBJ2-3, with D possibly matching TRBD2 (7 bases). Trimming removed 0 bases from V and 4 bases from J, with 11 bases in between. Germline CDR1 reads SGHVS; CDR2 reads FQNEAQ. This CDR3 is 15 amino acids long. CDR3 amino acids: CASSLAGGRSDTQYF. The CDR3 nucleotides are TGTGCCAGCAGCTTAGCGGGGGGGCGTTCAGATACGCAGTATTTT.

The rearrangement links TRBV7-6 to TRBJ2-7, with D unresolved. This CDR3 is built from 12 residues. Trimming removed 1 base at V and 5 bases at J, with 6 bases between. Germline V gene lookup returns CDR1 SGHVS and CDR2 FNYEAQ. Here the CDR3 reads CASSLVSDEQYF. The CDR3 DNA is TGTGCCAGCAGCTTAGTCTCTGACGAGCAGTACTTC. The variable domain in full, completed from reference TRBV7-6 and TRBJ2-7, reads GAGVSQSPRYKVTKRGQDVALRCDPISGHVSLYWYRQALGQGPEFLTYFNYEAQQDKSGLPNDRFSAERPEGSISTLTIQRTEQRDSAMYRCASSLVSDEQYFGPGTRLTVT.

This clone was recorded only once. The rearrangement uses TRBV12-5 and TRBJ1-2; D might be TRBD1 (6 bases). Trimming stripped 2 bases from V and 2 bases from J, with 9 bases between. The CDR3 runs 14 residues. From germline, CDR1 is LGHNT and CDR2 FRNRAP. The CDR3 region has the DNA TGTGCTAGTGGTTTGTACCAGGGGAACTATGGCTACACCTTC. Protein sequence: CASGLYQGNYGYTF.

This clone was picked up a small number of times. The gene calls are TRBV5-1 and TRBJ2-7; no firm D call. This CDR3 region has 14 residues. Germline CDR1 SGHRS, CDR2 YFSETQ. Trimming took 0 bases from V and 4 from J, leaving 11 bases between them. The CDR3 DNA is TGCGCCAGCAGCTTGGGGGCTCCCTCATACGAGCAGTACTTC. This sequence encodes CASSLGAPSYEQYF.

The V and J genes are TRBV2 and TRBJ1-6, with D unclear. This CDR3 region has 12 residues. The germline V and J ends were trimmed by 4 bases and 10 bases, with 8 bases remaining between them. Germline V CDR1 and CDR2: SNHLY, FYNNEI. The CDR3: CASSGEVSPLHF. The CDR3 nucleotides read TGTGCCAGCAGTGGTGAGGTCTCACCCCTCCACTTT.

The genes are TRBV5-4 and TRBJ2-1; 10 bases match TRBD2. CDR1 is SGHNT, CDR2 YYREEE, per germline (reference sequence). The J segment lost 3 bases and the V segment lost 0 bases, leaving 0 bases of the junction unmatched. The CDR3 has 15 residues. The CDR3 region is CASSLGTSGYNEQFF. CDR3 coding DNA: TGTGCCAGCAGCTTGGGGACTAGCGGCTACAATGAGCAGTTCTTC.

DNA of the CDR3: TGTGCCAGCAGCGCCCGGTCGGGGACTGACTATGGCTACACCTTC. Its translation is CASSARSGTDYGYTF. The chain combines TRBV9 with TRBJ1-2, with a tentative D call TRBD1 (5 bases). V was clipped by 3 bases and J by 3 bases, with 15 bases between them. The CDR3 runs to 15 residues. Germline CDR1 SGDLS, CDR2 YYNGEE.

The V gene is TRBV5-1, the J gene TRBJ2-1; D gene unclear. The V gene's germline CDR1 is SGHRS and CDR2 YFSETQ. There are 15 residues in the CDR3. Trimming removed 0 bases from V and 5 bases from J, with 12 bases in between. The CDR3 bases are TGCGCCAGCAGCTTGGAGCAGAGCGTGAACAATGAGCAGTTCTTC. This sequence encodes CASSLEQSVNNEQFF.

V and J are TRBV18 and TRBJ1-2, with 7 bases fitting TRBD1. This CDR3 region has 14 residues. With 3 bases clipped from V and 2 bases from J, the junction kept 3 bases outside the gene matches. Germline values: CDR1 KGHSH, CDR2 LQKENI. The CDR3 DNA is TGTGCCAGCTCACCCGCGGGACAGAACTATGGCTACACCTTC. Translated: CASSPAGQNYGYTF. Combining the CDR3 with reference TRBV18 and TRBJ1-2 gives the whole variable domain NAGVMQNPRHLVRRRGQEARLRCSPMKGHSHVYWYRQLPEEGLKFMVYLQKENIIDESGMPKERFSAEFPKEGPSILRIQQVVRGDSAAYFCASSPAGQNYGYTFGSGTRLTVV.

The chain couples TRBV10-3 to TRBJ2-3; D gene uncertain. Germline lookup yields CDR1 ENHRY and CDR2 SYGVKD. V was clipped by 10 bases and J by 8 bases, with 10 bases between them. The CDR3 has 10 residues. DNA for the CDR3: TGTGCCACCATGGAGACTACGCAGTATTTT. It codes for CATMETTQYF.

CDR3 sequence (DNA): TGCGCCAGCAGGGGCGGGGCCACTGAAGCTTTCTTT. This translates into CASRGGATEAFF. The rearrangement uses TRBV5-1 and TRBJ1-1, with D possibly matching TRBD1 (5 bases). The CDR3 has 12 residues. Germline CDR1 SGHRS, CDR2 YFSETQ. The V and J ends lost 5 bases and 4 bases respectively, with 9 bases between them.

This chain links TRBV4-1 with TRBJ1-1; D is ambiguous. V lost 0 bases, J lost 0 bases, and 14 bases lay in between. The CDR3 length is 17 residues. The germline CDR1 and CDR2 sequences are MGHRA and YSYEKL. CDR3 nucleotide sequence: TGCGCCAGCAGCCAAGATCGAAGACAAATGCTGAACACTGAAGCTTTCTTT. This encodes CASSQDRRQMLNTEAFF.

The rearrangement uses TRBV7-9 and TRBJ1-1; tentatively, D is TRBD1 (5 bases). This CDR3 spans 13 amino acids. The V end lost 2 bases, the J end lost 1 base, and 5 bases lay between the germline ends. CDR1 and CDR2 from the germline V gene are SEHNR and FQNEAQ (reference sequence). The DNA for the CDR3 is TGTGCCAGCAGCTTACAGGGGAACACTGAAGCTTTCTTT. This gives the protein CASSLQGNTEAFF.

This clone was found once. This chain uses TRBV6-6 with TRBJ1-5; TRBD1 matches 7 bases. The CDR3 loop spans 13 amino acids. The trim removed 6 bases at V and 7 bases at J, leaving 6 bases unmatched. Germline assignment: CDR1 MNHNY and CDR2 SVGAGI (reference sequence). As DNA, the CDR3 is TGTGCCAGCAGCCGTGACAGGGTCCAGCCCCAGCATTTT. Translating gives CASSRDRVQPQHF.

V and J are TRBV30 and TRBJ2-7; D possibly corresponds to TRBD2 (7 bases). Germline V gene lookup returns CDR1 GTSNPN and CDR2 SVGIG (reference sequence). The CDR3 has 13 amino acids. The V end lost 6 bases, the J end lost 2 bases, and 14 bases lay between the germline ends. In DNA, the CDR3 is TGTGCCTGTCGGCCGGGGGGCGCCTACGAGCAGTACTTC. Translating gives CACRPGGAYEQYF.

The V call is TRBV15, the J call TRBJ1-3; D is uncertain. CDR3 size: 11 residues. In germline, CDR1 is LNHNV, CDR2 YYDKDF (reference sequence). V gave up 8 bases and J gave up 6 bases, with 8 bases separating them. Here the CDR3 DNA reads TGTGCCACCCAAGCTGAAAACACCATATATTTT. Its protein is CATQAENTIYF.

The J gene is TRBJ1-4, the V gene TRBV6-5; TRBD1 is a possible D gene (6 bases). The germline V and J ends were trimmed by 0 bases and 9 bases, with 14 bases remaining between them. Germline-derived CDR1 and CDR2 are MNHEY and SVGAGI. This CDR3 contains 15 residues. The CDR3, as DNA: TGTGCCAGCAGTTACTCAGGCCCCGGGACACAAAAACTGTTTTTT. Translated: CASSYSGPGTQKLFF.

The gene calls are TRBV2 and TRBJ2-7; the match to TRBD2 covers 7 bases. The V gene end was trimmed by 4 bases and the J gene end by 6 bases; junction bases not matched to a gene: 6. The CDR3 length is 13 residues. Per the germline V gene, CDR1 is SNHLY and CDR2 is FYNNEI. The CDR3 region has the DNA TGTGCCAGCAGTGGGGAGGGAATTGGCGAGCAGTACTTC. Translated, it gives CASSGEGIGEQYF.